This TCR beta chain was captured by sequencing in a study of T-cell reconstitution after alpha-beta-depleted transplantation in children. This clonotype was counted a few times. Preparation of the TCRbeta library used unique molecular identifiers. TCRdb recomputed calls from the PCR reads with MiXCR, one row per CDR3 protein. Among approximately 590,000 distinct CDR3 sequences, 8% to 11% were seen once, and the ten largest hold 3.5% to 5%. Trimming at V came to 0 bases and at J to 5 bases, leaving 9 bases not matched to a gene. Germline CDR1 is SGHRS and CDR2 is YFSETQ. The length of the CDR3 is 17 residues.

The chain is built from TRBV5-1 and TRBJ2-3, with TRBD2 identical over 10 bases. The TCR was taken from a human donor who donated a stem cell graft to a child with acute myeloid leukemia. The source was PBMCs from the stem cell graft donor, collected from the stem cell graft. The CDR3 reads CASSLGVAGGLGDTQYF. DNA of the CDR3: TGCGCCAGCAGCTTGGGGGTAGCGGGAGGCCTAGGAGATACGCAGTATTTT.